A selection of T cell receptor beta chains follows, all from one sample in a study of blood T cell repertoires in COVID-19. Clones were sequenced by immunoSEQ multiplex PCR, and TCRdb holds only the in-frame ones, with some missing. The sample has approximately 390,000 clones, more than 75% seen once; the top ten hold about 2.5%. The sample taken for sequencing was peripheral blood. All receptors derive from a woman in her sixties with COVID-19, enrolled during active disease. The CDR3 runs from the conserved cysteine through the conserved F or W. The D gene is left open where the match is weak. Size is stated for part of the rows, as once, few or many counts, or as a class when the clone is expanded.

d_call j_call v_call clone_size cdr3_nt cdr3_aa
. TRBJ1-4 TRBV2 . TGTGCCAGCAGGGGTAGACAAGAGAATGAAAAACTGTTTTTT CASRGRQENEKLFF
TRBD1 TRBJ1-2 TRBV6-2/TRBV6-3 . TGTGCCAGCAGTTACGATAACAGGGGATATGGCTACACCTTC CASSYDNRGYGYTF
TRBD2 TRBJ2-1 TRBV5-1 . TGCGCCAGCAGCGTACTAGCGGACTACAATGAGCAGTTCTTC CASSVLADYNEQFF
TRBD2 TRBJ2-1 TRBV7-9 . TGTGCCAGCACCATGGCTACAGCGGGGGCCCGGGGTGAGCAGTTCTTC CASTMATAGARGEQFF
. TRBJ2-3 TRBV10-1 . TGCGCCAGCAGCCACGGGGGTGGGACAGATACGCAGTATTTT CASSHGGGTDTQYF
TRBD2 TRBJ2-2 TRBV5-1 . TGCGCCAGCAGCTTGGAGGCTCTAGCGGGGGGGCCGACAGGGGAGCTGTTTTTT CASSLEALAGGPTGELFF
. TRBJ1-1 TRBV13 . TGTGCCAGCAGCTCGCGGCGATTGAACACTGAAGCTTTCTTT CASSSRRLNTEAFF
TRBD1 TRBJ1-1 TRBV5-4 . TGTGCCAGCAGCGGAGGACAGGGGGCTTCAAGGGCGAACACTGAAGCTTTCTTT CASSGGQGASRANTEAFF
. TRBJ2-2 TRBV19 . TGTGCCAGTAGTATAGATCGTACGGGGAGCGGGGAGCTGTTTTTT CASSIDRTGSGELFF
TRBD1 TRBJ1-3 TRBV28 . TGTGCCAGCAGTCGGACAGGGGGGTCTGGCACCATATATTTT CASSRTGGSGTIYF
TRBD2 TRBJ2-3 TRBV4-2 once TGTGCCAGCGGGCTTGGACTAGCGGGTGGCACAGATACGCAGTATTTT CASGLGLAGGTDTQYF
TRBD1 TRBJ1-6 TRBV19 . TGTGCCAGTAGTTTTTCAGGGGGGAATCCCCTCCACTTT CASSFSGGNPLHF
TRBD1 TRBJ1-2 TRBV5-1 . TGCGCCAGCAGCTTGGGAGGGGGCGCCGGCTATGGCTACACCTTC CASSLGGGAGYGYTF
. TRBJ1-6 TRBV3-1/TRBV3-2 . TGTGCCAGCAGCCATACGGGGGTACCCCTCCACTTT CASSHTGVPLHF
TRBD1 TRBJ2-7 TRBV25-1 . TGTGCCAGCAGATTGACAGGGACCTACGAGCAGTACTTC CASRLTGTYEQYF
. TRBJ2-3 TRBV3-1/TRBV3-2 once TGTGCCAGCAGCCAATTAGCTCAAGATACGCAGTATTTT CASSQLAQDTQYF
TRBD1 TRBJ1-5 TRBV9 . TGTGCCAGCAGTCGAGAGGGGGCAGGTCATCAGCCCCAGCATTTT CASSREGAGHQPQHF
TRBD1 TRBJ1-2 TRBV5-1 . TGCGCCAGCAGCTTGGAGACAGGGGGCCATGGCTACACCTTC CASSLETGGHGYTF
. TRBJ2-7 TRBV7-2 . TGTGCCAGCAGCTCAGTGAACCGCTACGAGCAGTACTTC CASSSVNRYEQYF
TRBD1 TRBJ1-1 TRBV18 . TGTGCCAGCTCCCTACAGGGGGAGGGGACTGAAGCTTTCTTT CASSLQGEGTEAFF
TRBD1 TRBJ1-2 TRBV7-8 . TGTGCCAGCAGCTTATTCGGCAGGGGGTCGGCCTATGGCTACACCTTC CASSLFGRGSAYGYTF
TRBD1 TRBJ1-1 TRBV25-1 . TGTGCCAGCAGAACGGACAGGGGGCGATGGACTGAAGCTTTCTTT CASRTDRGRWTEAFF
TRBD1 TRBJ2-5 TRBV5-5 . TGTGCCAGCAGCTCCGGAGGGACAGGATTTGAGACCCAGTACTTC CASSSGGTGFETQYF